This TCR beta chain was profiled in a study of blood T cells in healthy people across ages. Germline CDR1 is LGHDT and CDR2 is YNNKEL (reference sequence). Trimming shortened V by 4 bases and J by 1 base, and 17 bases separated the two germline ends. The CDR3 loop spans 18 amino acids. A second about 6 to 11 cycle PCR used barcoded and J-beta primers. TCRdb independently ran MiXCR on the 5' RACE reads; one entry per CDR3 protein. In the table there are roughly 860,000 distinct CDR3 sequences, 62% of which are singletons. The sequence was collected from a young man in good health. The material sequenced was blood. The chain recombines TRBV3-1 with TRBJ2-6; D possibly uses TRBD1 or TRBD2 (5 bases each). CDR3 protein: CASSLGGRVGSGANVLTF. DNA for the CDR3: TGTGCCAGCAGCCTCGGAGGCAGGGTTGGATCTGGGGCCAACGTCCTGACTTTC. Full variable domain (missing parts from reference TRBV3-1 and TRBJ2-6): DTAVSQTPKYLVTQMGNDKSIKCEQNLGHDTMYWYKQDSKKFLKIMFSYNNKELIINETVPNRFSPKSPDKAHLNLHINSLELGDSAVYFCASSLGGRVGSGANVLTFGAGSRLTVL.